These 25 T cell receptor beta chains came from one sample sequenced in a study of T cell responses to AZD1222 COVID-19 vaccine. Clones were sequenced by immunoSEQ multiplex PCR, and TCRdb holds only the in-frame ones, with some missing. The sample has about 110,000 clones, roughly 89% seen once. Specimen: peripheral blood, collected on day 0 of AZD1222 vaccination. The receptors were gathered from an adult in good health.

J is TRBJ2-7 and V is TRBV7-9; D unresolved. Germline V gene sequence: CDR1 SEHNR, CDR2 FQNEAQ (reference sequence). V was clipped by 3 bases and J by 4 bases, with 7 bases between them. CDR3 size: 12 residues. The CDR3 sequence: CASSFSNYEQYF. The DNA for the CDR3 is TGTGCCAGCAGCTTTTCTAATTACGAGCAGTACTTC.

V usage is TRBV7-8 and J usage is TRBJ1-4; TRBD1 is a possible D gene (6 bases). The CDR3 extends over 14 amino acids. Per the germline V gene, CDR1 is SGHVS and CDR2 is FQNEAQ. Trimming stripped 7 bases from V and 0 bases from J, with 9 bases between. CDR3: CASTHRATNEKLFF. CDR3 nucleotides: TGTGCCAGCACTCACAGGGCAACTAATGAAAAACTGTTTTTT.

The chain employs TRBV3-1 (or the pseudogene TRBV3-2) and TRBJ2-5; TRBD2 might be the D (6 bases). CDR1 is LGHDT and CDR2 is YNNKEL in the germline V gene (reference sequence). The V end lost 0 bases, the J end lost 2 bases, and 16 bases lay between the germline ends. This CDR3 region has 17 residues. CDR3 DNA: TGTGCCAGCAGCCAAGATCCACTTGGTGGGGGGCAAGAGACCCAGTACTTC. Protein product: CASSQDPLGGGQETQYF.

CDR3 in amino acids: CASSESAGPYGYTF. As DNA, the CDR3 is TGTGCCAGCAGTGAATCTGCAGGGCCATATGGCTACACCTTC. The chain uses TRBV6-1 and TRBJ1-2; tentatively, D is TRBD1 (5 bases). CDR3 length: 14 residues. CDR1 and CDR2 from the germline V gene are MNHNS and SASEGT. The V end was cut by 2 bases, the J end by 5 bases, with 12 bases between.

The rearrangement uses TRBV5-4 and TRBJ1-1; TRBD1 is a possible D gene (5 bases). Germline V CDR1 and CDR2: SGHNT, YYREEE (reference sequence). Trimming removed 10 bases at V and 3 bases at J, with 10 bases between. This CDR3 comprises 11 residues. The CDR3 here is CAGASDTEAFF. DNA for the CDR3: TGTGCCGGGGCATCGGACACTGAAGCTTTCTTT.

The chain has TRBV7-3 and TRBJ1-6; the D is unclear. Germline CDR1 reads SGHTA; CDR2 reads FQGTGA. V lost 3 bases and J 6 bases, leaving 9 bases between the germline ends. The CDR3 is 14 amino acids. The CDR3 loop is CASSLKGTNSPLHF. The CDR3 nucleotides are TGTGCCAGCAGCTTGAAGGGAACTAATTCACCCCTCCACTTT.

The gene calls are TRBV21-1 and TRBJ1-5; TRBD1 is the table's D call and was not checked against the DNA. TRBV21-1 is an annotated pseudogene. The CDR3 consists of 16 residues. CDR3 region: CASSKAGRESNQPQHF. In DNA form, the CDR3 reads TGTGCCAGCAGCAAAGCGGGCAGGGAAAGCAATCAGCCCCAGCATTTT.

The V gene is TRBV5-1, the J gene TRBJ2-3; D gene unclear. Deletions cut 1 base from V and 3 bases from J, with 12 bases between. Per germline, CDR1 SGHRS and CDR2 YFSETQ. The CDR3 is made up of 15 amino acids. CDR3 in DNA: TGCGCCAGCAGCTTGCCTGCCGCGGAAACAGATACGCAGTATTTT. Its translation: CASSLPAAETDTQYF.

The chain is built from TRBV11-2 and TRBJ2-5; D could derive from TRBD1 or TRBD2 (5 bases each). In germline, CDR1 is SGHAT, CDR2 FQNNGV. Between the trimmed V and J ends, which lost 6 bases and 1 base, there was a span of 15 bases. This CDR3 has 15 amino acids. The CDR3 loop reads CASSRPGAIQETQYF. The CDR3 nucleotides are TGTGCCAGCAGTCGACCCGGGGCCATCCAAGAGACCCAGTACTTC.

The chain has TRBV6-4 and TRBJ2-3; D is possibly TRBD1 or TRBD2 (5 bases each). CDR3 size: 14 residues. The germline V gene encodes CDR1 MRHNA and CDR2 SNTAGT. Trimming cost V 5 bases and J 2 bases, with 11 bases left between them. The CDR3 DNA is TGTGCCAGCAGTCGGGACGGAGCCACAGATACGCAGTATTTT. This translates into CASSRDGATDTQYF.

V usage is TRBV12-3 or TRBV12-4 and J usage is TRBJ2-1, with TRBD2 as a possible D gene (5 bases). The V end was cut by 5 bases, the J end by 10 bases, with 9 bases between. The CDR3 is made up of 11 amino acids. The CDR3 sequence: CASSVDYEQFF. In DNA form, the CDR3 reads TGTGCCAGCAGTGTCGACTACGAGCAGTTCTTC.

V is TRBV7-2 and J is TRBJ2-2; weak D call: TRBD1 (5 bases). The germline V and J ends were trimmed by 5 bases and 1 base, with 14 bases remaining between them. The CDR3 contains 16 residues. Looked up from germline, CDR1 is SGHTA and CDR2 is FQGNSA. CDR3 protein: CASSIGALQNTGELFF. As DNA, the CDR3 is TGTGCCAGCAGCATTGGGGCGCTTCAGAACACCGGGGAGCTGTTTTTT.

V usage is TRBV30 and J usage is TRBJ2-2, with 7 bases lining up with TRBD1. Germline V CDR1 and CDR2: GTSNPN, SVGIG (reference sequence). V shed 3 bases and J 5 bases; nucleotides not matched to a gene: 9. This CDR3 is 15 amino acids long. The CDR3 sequence is CAWSRRRDRTGELFF. The CDR3 DNA follows: TGTGCCTGGAGCCGACGTAGGGACAGAACCGGGGAGCTGTTTTTT.

The chain combines TRBV5-1 with TRBJ2-5; weak D call: TRBD1 (5 bases). Germline V gene lookup returns CDR1 SGHRS and CDR2 YFSETQ. The CDR3 consists of 14 residues. V was pared by 0 bases and J by 5 bases, with 11 bases between. The CDR3: CASSLESGRETQYF. The CDR3 region has the DNA TGCGCCAGCAGCTTGGAATCAGGGCGGGAGACCCAGTACTTC.

This clone came up a few times. The chain is built from TRBV3-1 (or the pseudogene TRBV3-2) and TRBJ2-7; 8 bases match TRBD2. The CDR3 spans 18 residues. Germline CDR1 and CDR2: LGHDT and YNNKEL (reference sequence). V was pared by 3 bases and J by 1 base, with 14 bases of the junction left unmatched. The CDR3 protein is CASSQEPAIAGRSYEQYF. In DNA, the CDR3 is TGTGCCAGCAGCCAGGAGCCGGCGATAGCGGGGAGATCCTACGAGCAGTACTTC.

The chain couples TRBV5-1 to TRBJ2-7, with D maybe TRBD1 (6 bases). V was trimmed by 1 base and J by 0 bases, leaving 8 bases between them. CDR1 is SGHRS, CDR2 YFSETQ, per germline. This CDR3 spans 14 amino acids. This CDR3 reads CASSLTGSSYEQYF. The CDR3 DNA follows: TGCGCCAGCAGCTTGACAGGGAGCTCCTACGAGCAGTACTTC.

V and J are TRBV7-2 and TRBJ1-3; D is uncertain. CDR1 and CDR2 from the germline V gene are SGHTA and FQGNSA. The CDR3 runs to 15 residues. Trimming removed 3 bases from V and 4 bases from J, with 13 bases in between. The DNA for the CDR3 is TGTGCCAGCAGCTTCGCCGGGGTCGAAGGAAACACCATATATTTT. Translated: CASSFAGVEGNTIYF. Full variable domain (outside the CDR3, taken from reference TRBV7-2 and TRBJ1-3): GAGVSQSPSNKVTEKGKDVELRCDPISGHTALYWYRQSLGQGLEFLIYFQGNSAPDKSGLPSDRFSAERTGGSVSTLTIQRTQQEDSAVYLCASSFAGVEGNTIYFGEGSWLTVV.

This clone has only one observation. This rearrangement joins TRBV5-1 to TRBJ2-7, with 7 bases lining up with TRBD1. Germline V gene lookup returns CDR1 SGHRS and CDR2 YFSETQ. V trimming: 4 bases; J trimming: 3 bases; junction bases outside the gene matches: 10. This CDR3 region has 15 residues. The DNA for the CDR3 is TGCGCCAGCAGCGGAAACCCGGGACAGCACTACGAGCAGTACTTC. This gives the protein CASSGNPGQHYEQYF. Using reference TRBV5-1 and TRBJ2-7 for the parts outside the CDR3, the full variable domain is KAGVTQTPRYLIKTRGQQVTLSCSPISGHRSVSWYQQTPGQGLQFLFEYFSETQRNKGNFPGRFSGRQFSNSRSEMNVSTLELGDSALYLCASSGNPGQHYEQYFGPGTRLTVT.

This sequence joins TRBV5-1 and TRBJ1-1; no reliable D call. The CDR3 consists of 14 residues. Germline CDR1 and CDR2: SGHRS and YFSETQ. The V gene lost 0 bases and the J gene lost 10 bases, with 16 bases spanning the gap. CDR3 amino acids: CASSLGPSEVAAFF. The DNA for the CDR3 is TGCGCCAGCAGCTTGGGCCCATCAGAGGTGGCAGCTTTCTTT.

The V and J genes are TRBV7-2 and TRBJ2-1; 7 bases align to TRBD1. Trimming removed 5 bases from V and 1 base from J; junction bases left unmatched: 5. The germline CDR1 and CDR2 sequences are SGHTA and FQGNSA. The CDR3 sequence is 15 residues long. CDR3 in DNA: TGTGCCAGCAGCCCCCCGGGACAGTCCTACAATGAGCAGTTCTTC. This translates into CASSPPGQSYNEQFF.

As concerns this clone: The same CDR3 can be traced to other DNA sequences in this sample. The J gene is TRBJ1-1, the V gene TRBV9, with D unresolved. Germline V CDR1 and CDR2: SGDLS, YYNGEE. The CDR3 has 13 residues. The V end was cut by 0 bases, the J end by 3 bases, with 6 bases between. CDR3 amino acids: CASSVGTDTEAFF. In nucleotides, the CDR3 is TGTGCCAGCAGCGTAGGGACGGACACTGAAGCTTTCTTT.

The gene calls are TRBV5-8 and TRBJ2-7, with D hard to call. This CDR3 region has 15 residues. Trimming took 0 bases from V and 0 from J, leaving 10 bases between them. Germline assignment: CDR1 SGHTS and CDR2 YDEGEE. The CDR3 is CASSLASRSSYEQYF. As DNA, the CDR3 is TGTGCCAGCAGCTTGGCCTCCCGGAGCTCCTACGAGCAGTACTTC.

The chain recombines TRBV5-1 with TRBJ1-3; no clear D. Germline V gene sequence: CDR1 SGHRS, CDR2 YFSETQ. CDR3 length: 14 amino acids. V was shortened by 5 bases and J by 8 bases, with 17 bases between the two germline ends. The CDR3 is CASRVGGQWDTIYF. The CDR3 nucleotides are TGCGCCAGCAGGGTCGGTGGGCAGTGGGACACCATATATTTT.

V and J are TRBV25-1 and TRBJ2-1; D is undetermined. The germline gives CDR1 MGHDK, CDR2 SYGVNS. CDR3 length equals 11 residues. V was trimmed by 5 bases and J by 6 bases, leaving 5 bases between them. The CDR3 coding sequence is TGTGCCAGCAGTAGTTTCAATGAGCAGTTCTTC. Its protein product is CASSSFNEQFF.

The V gene is TRBV19, the J gene TRBJ1-1; 7 nucleotides match TRBD1. The germline V gene has CDR1 LNHDA and CDR2 SQIVND (reference sequence). There are 11 residues in the CDR3. Trimming removed 6 bases from V and 8 bases from J; junction bases left unmatched: 3. The CDR3 coding sequence is TGTGCCAGTAGGGAGACAGGGGAAGCTTTCTTT. This gives the protein CASRETGEAFF.